This TCR beta chain comes out of a study of Ad26.COV2.S vaccination and SARS-CoV-2 variants. Study-wide context: Donor allocation was to the COV1001 Ad26.COV2.S trial arm. Intramuscular Ad26.COV2.S at 5x10^10 or 1x10^11 viral particles.

The protocol was immunoSEQ multiplex PCR, while the TCRdb copy is restricted to in-frame clones and leaves out a portion. The table has about 400,000 clones, about four fifths seen once. Trimming at V came to 2 bases and at J to 9 bases, leaving 4 bases not matched to a gene. The CDR3 is made up of 15 amino acids. Germline CDR1 and CDR2: MNHEY and SVGEGT. Specified treatment: around 19 received Ad26.COV2.S at low or high dose, single or two shots; about 5 received placebo; per-sample allocation not given. Material that was analyzed had been drawn on day 63 after the first vaccine or placebo injection. The donor was a Boston adult aged 18-55 years. Vaccination used an Ad26 vector expressing Wuhan-strain SARS-CoV-2 spike.

This TCR came from a person aged 18-60 years who received the Ad26.COV2.S COVID-19 vaccine or a placebo. The sample in question was peripheral blood, obtained in a trial of Ad26.COV2.S vaccine versus placebo. The chain recombines TRBV6-2 or TRBV6-3 with TRBJ2-1, with TRBD2 identical over 13 bases. The CDR3 here is CASSYVGLAGVEQFF. The CDR3 coding sequence is TGTGCCAGCAGTTACGTCGGACTAGCGGGAGTTGAGCAGTTCTTC.